The next 27 T cell receptor beta chains were all read from a single sample in a study of cytomegalovirus exposure and HLA in healthy donors. 60 Vbeta and 13 Jbeta primers were used in PCR. Assay: immunoSEQ multiplex PCR; the TCRdb copy retains only in-frame clones and omits some. The sample shows about 120,000 clones, about 75% of them seen only once. Sequencing used PBMCs. These receptors came from a man aged 60-69 years in good health and CMV-seropositive.

The chain is built from TRBV9 and TRBJ2-5; TRBD2 matches 7 bases. This CDR3 region has 14 residues. Trimming at V came to 0 bases and at J to 3 bases, leaving 2 bases not matched to a gene. The germline V gene has CDR1 SGDLS and CDR2 YYNGEE. The CDR3 nucleotides read TGTGCCAGCAGCGTAGACCGGGGGGAAGAGACCCAGTACTTC. Amino acids: CASSVDRGEETQYF.

The J gene is TRBJ2-5, the V gene TRBV5-1; 7 nucleotides align to TRBD2. Unmatched junction bases numbered 10, after V lost 0 bases and J lost 5 bases. The CDR3 extends over 16 amino acids. Germline CDR1 reads SGHRS; CDR2 reads YFSETQ. The CDR3 region is CASSLGASRGTETQYF. In nucleotides, the CDR3 is TGCGCCAGCAGCTTGGGGGCCTCGCGGGGGACTGAGACCCAGTACTTC.

A single count supports this clone. The sample carries other DNA sequences with the same CDR3. This chain joins TRBV11-2 and TRBJ1-1, with D possibly matching TRBD1 (5 bases). Germline CDR1 reads SGHAT; CDR2 reads FQNNGV. This CDR3 has 14 amino acids. V lost 1 base and J lost 1, with 7 bases in between. DNA of the CDR3: TGTGCCAGCAGCTTAGTGGGGGGGAACACTGAAGCTTTCTTT. Translation gives CASSLVGGNTEAFF.

The chain employs TRBV30 and TRBJ1-3; maybe TRBD1 (5 bases). This CDR3 is 14 amino acids long. In germline, CDR1 is GTSNPN, CDR2 SVGIG (reference sequence). Trimming left V 6 bases short and J 4 bases short, with 16 bases between. In DNA, the CDR3 is TGTGCCTGCGGGGGAGGACGCGGAGGAAACACCATATATTTT. Residues: CACGGGRGGNTIYF.

The chain carries TRBV7-9 and TRBJ2-1; TRBD1 might be the D (6 bases). CDR3 length: 16 residues. CDR1 and CDR2 (germline): SEHNR, FQNEAQ (reference sequence). Between the trimmed V and J ends, which lost 4 bases and 0 bases, there was a span of 13 bases. Here the CDR3 DNA reads TGTGCCAGCAGCTCACTCACAGGGAGCTCCTACAATGAGCAGTTCTTC. Translated: CASSSLTGSSYNEQFF.

This chain links TRBV30 with TRBJ1-5, with D unresolved. Germline CDR1 reads GTSNPN; CDR2 reads SVGIG (reference sequence). The CDR3 loop spans 14 amino acids. V lost 2 bases to trimming and J lost 0 bases, with 8 bases between them. CDR3 region: CAWSIRSSNQPQHF. In DNA, the CDR3 is TGTGCCTGGAGTATCAGAAGTAGCAATCAGCCCCAGCATTTT.

This chain connects TRBV21-1 to TRBJ1-1. TRBV21-1 is listed as a pseudogene. There are 16 residues in the CDR3. Here the CDR3 reads CASSKGDRREDTEAFF. CDR3 coding DNA: TGTGCCAGCAGCAAAGGAGATCGGAGGGAAGACACTGAAGCTTTCTTT.

The rearrangement links TRBV5-1 to TRBJ2-3; 11 bases match TRBD2. Germline V gene data show CDR1 as SGHRS and CDR2 as YFSETQ. The CDR3 is made up of 18 amino acids. The J segment lost 0 bases and the V segment lost 4 bases, leaving 10 bases of the junction unmatched. This CDR3 is CASSAGLAGVTSTDTQYF. The CDR3 DNA reads TGCGCCAGCAGCGCAGGACTAGCGGGTGTCACTAGCACAGATACGCAGTATTTT.

V gene TRBV2 combines with J gene TRBJ2-5; 9 nucleotides align to TRBD1. Losses at the gene ends were 3 bases for V and 5 bases for J; bases not matched to a gene: 10. Germline CDR1 and CDR2: SNHLY and FYNNEI. This CDR3 contains 16 residues. The CDR3 is CASSDPTNRGQETQYF. In DNA, the CDR3 is TGTGCCAGCAGTGACCCCACGAACAGGGGGCAGGAGACCCAGTACTTC.

V gene TRBV6-1 combines with J gene TRBJ1-6, with 7 bases aligning to TRBD1. Germline CDR1 is MNHNS and CDR2 is SASEGT. Trimming at V came to 5 bases and at J to 8 bases, leaving 9 bases not matched to a gene. The CDR3 runs 15 residues. The CDR3 nucleotides are TGTGCCAGCAGTCCCCGACAGGGCTCGGATTCACCCCTCCACTTT. This encodes CASSPRQGSDSPLHF.

This chain connects TRBV4-2 to TRBJ1-1; a possible D gene is TRBD1 (6 bases). This CDR3 spans 16 amino acids. The germline V gene encodes CDR1 LGHNA and CDR2 YNFKEQ. V was clipped by 4 bases and J by 5 bases, with 20 bases between them. The CDR3 nucleotides are TGTGCCAGCAGCCCCGGAGCCCAGGGGCGGAAGACTGAAGCTTTCTTT. This gives the protein CASSPGAQGRKTEAFF.

The CDR3 here is CASKATGNQYEKLFF. CDR3 DNA sequence: TGTGCCAGTAAAGCGACAGGGAATCAATATGAAAAACTGTTTTTT. This rearrangement joins TRBV19 to TRBJ1-4, with 7 bases that match TRBD1. The V gene's germline CDR1 is LNHDA and CDR2 SQIVND (reference sequence). This CDR3 is 15 amino acids long. V was pared by 7 bases and J by 6 bases, with 11 bases of the junction left unmatched. Filled out from reference TRBV19 and TRBJ1-4, the complete variable domain reads DGGITQSPKYLFRKEGQNVTLSCEQNLNHDAMYWYRQDPGQGLRLIYYSQIVNDFQKGDIAEGYSVSREKKESFPLTVTSAQKNPTAFYLCASKATGNQYEKLFFGSGTQLSVL.

This clone was observed a few times. The DNA for the CDR3 is TGTGCCAGTAGTATCCTGTTCGGGATGGCCTACGAGCAGTACTTC. Protein sequence: CASSILFGMAYEQYF. The chain links TRBV19 to TRBJ2-7; the D gene is possibly TRBD2 (5 bases). Germline CDR1 and CDR2: LNHDA and SQIVND (reference sequence). V was pared by 3 bases and J by 2 bases, with 14 bases between. The CDR3 has 15 amino acids.

The chain links TRBV5-1 to TRBJ2-2, with TRBD1 matching over 8 bases. CDR1 SGHRS and CDR2 YFSETQ come from the germline V gene. Losses at the gene ends were 0 bases for V and 6 bases for J; bases not matched to a gene: 7. CDR3 size: 16 residues. Here the CDR3 DNA reads TGCGCCAGCAGCTTGGTAGGACAGGGTCTCCCCGGGGAGCTGTTTTTT. Translated, it gives CASSLVGQGLPGELFF.

This chain connects TRBV28 to TRBJ2-1; 8 nucleotides align to TRBD2. Trimming removed 5 bases from V and 5 bases from J; junction bases left unmatched: 8. CDR1 and CDR2 (germline): MDHEN, SYDVKM. The CDR3 is 15 residues long. The CDR3 region is CASSLLAGLNNEQFF. The DNA of the CDR3 is TGTGCCAGCAGTCTGCTAGCGGGTCTAAACAATGAGCAGTTCTTC.

This clone was detected a few times. The V call is TRBV12-5, the J call TRBJ1-5, with D tentatively TRBD1 (6 bases). Germline values: CDR1 LGHNT, CDR2 FRNRAP. The CDR3 spans 14 residues. Trimming cost V 5 bases and J 6 bases, with 14 bases left between them. The DNA of the CDR3 is TGTGCTAGTGGTGGGGACACTGGGCGTCAGCCCCAGCATTTT. As protein: CASGGDTGRQPQHF.

This clone was observed a single time. The chain couples TRBV30 to TRBJ2-2, with D possibly matching TRBD1 (5 bases). The CDR3 has 14 amino acids. CDR1 is GTSNPN, CDR2 SVGIG, per germline (reference sequence). The CDR3 reads CAGRHRSNTGELFF. The CDR3 region has the DNA TGTGCGGGAAGACACAGGTCGAACACCGGGGAGCTGTTTTTT. Full variable domain (outside the CDR3, taken from reference TRBV30 and TRBJ2-2): SQTIHQWPATLVQPVGSPLSLECTVEGTSNPNLYWYRQAAGRGLQLLFYSVGIGQISSEVPQNLSASRPQDRQFILSSKKLLLSDSGFYLCAGRHRSNTGELFFGEGSRLTVL.

This chain links TRBV2 with TRBJ1-1, with unresolved D. Between the trimmed V and J ends, which lost 2 bases and 2 bases, there was a span of 12 bases. Germline CDR1 is SNHLY and CDR2 is FYNNEI. The CDR3 has 15 residues. CDR3 loop: CASSEQGWRNTEAFF. The CDR3 DNA reads as TGTGCCAGCAGTGAACAAGGATGGAGAAACACTGAAGCTTTCTTT.

This chain links TRBV5-4 with TRBJ2-7; 8 nucleotides match TRBD1. This CDR3 spans 14 amino acids. Germline CDR1 is SGHNT and CDR2 is YYREEE (reference sequence). V lost 4 bases, J lost 6 bases, and 9 bases stayed unmatched. This CDR3 is CASSAPGGLREQYF. CDR3 DNA sequence: TGTGCCAGCAGCGCCCCAGGGGGCCTACGCGAGCAGTACTTC.

This rearrangement joins TRBV7-8 to TRBJ2-1; 10 bases are shared with TRBD2. This CDR3 comprises 15 residues. Losses at the gene ends were 3 bases for V and 7 bases for J; bases not matched to a gene: 6. Germline V gene sequence: CDR1 SGHVS, CDR2 FQNEAQ. This CDR3 is CASSLKREGLNEQFF. CDR3 nucleotide sequence: TGTGCCAGCAGCTTGAAGCGGGAGGGCCTTAATGAGCAGTTCTTC.

The CDR3 nucleotides are TGTGCCAGCAGCCTTACCGCGGGACAGGGTCAATCACCCCTCCACTTT. Encoded protein: CASSLTAGQGQSPLHF. The genes are TRBV9 and TRBJ1-6, with TRBD1 matching over 9 bases. This CDR3 has 16 amino acids. V gave up 4 bases and J gave up 10 bases; unmatched junction bases: 12. Germline V CDR1 and CDR2: SGDLS, YYNGEE.

The chain joins TRBV7-9 to TRBJ1-1; 7 nucleotides match TRBD1. There are 13 residues in the CDR3. Trimming took 10 bases from V and 3 from J; bases not matched to a gene: 8. Per the germline V gene, CDR1 is SEHNR and CDR2 is FQNEAQ (reference sequence). The CDR3 is CANRGTAYTEAFF. The CDR3 DNA reads TGTGCCAACAGAGGGACAGCGTACACTGAAGCTTTCTTT.

This clone has a handful of counts. The gene calls are TRBV6-5 and TRBJ1-2; 8 bases are a match to TRBD1. The germline gives CDR1 MNHEY, CDR2 SVGAGI. Trimming removed 5 bases from V and 2 bases from J; junction bases left unmatched: 4. The CDR3 covers 14 residues. The CDR3 loop is CASSMYRGNYGYTF. For the CDR3, the DNA is TGTGCCAGCAGTATGTACAGGGGGAACTATGGCTACACCTTC.

This rearrangement joins TRBV29-1 to TRBJ2-1; D is perhaps TRBD2 (6 bases). Trimming removed 2 bases from V and 6 bases from J, with 17 bases in between. The CDR3 is made up of 15 amino acids. Germline V lookup: CDR1 SQVTM, CDR2 ANQGSEA. In nucleotides, the CDR3 is TGCAGCGTTGAATCGGGACTCTGGGCCCTCAATGAGCAGTTCTTC. This encodes CSVESGLWALNEQFF.

This chain links TRBV5-8 with TRBJ2-2; 10 bases are a match to TRBD1. This CDR3 is 16 amino acids long. Per germline, CDR1 SGHTS and CDR2 YDEGEE. The V segment lost 4 bases and the J segment 7 bases; nucleotides outside the gene matches: 10. The CDR3, as DNA: TGTGCCAGCAGCCAAGGGGAGACAGGGGGCCTCGGGGAGCTGTTTTTT. Translating gives CASSQGETGGLGELFF.

This rearrangement joins TRBV19 to TRBJ2-7, with D maybe TRBD1 (5 bases). This CDR3 region has 14 residues. Germline lookup yields CDR1 LNHDA and CDR2 SQIVND (reference sequence). Trimming removed 5 bases from V and 6 bases from J, with 17 bases in between. The CDR3 loop reads CASSGQGTSAEQYF. DNA of the CDR3: TGTGCCAGTAGTGGGCAGGGTACCTCTGCCGAGCAGTACTTC.

The rearrangement links TRBV5-4 to TRBJ2-6; 8 positions agree with TRBD1. Trimming took 4 bases from V and 1 from J; bases not matched to a gene: 4. CDR1 SGHNT and CDR2 YYREEE come from the germline V gene (reference sequence). CDR3 length: 16 residues. In DNA form, the CDR3 reads TGTGCCAGCAGCCGGGACAGGCCGTCTGGGGCCAACGTCCTGACTTTC. Encoded protein: CASSRDRPSGANVLTF.